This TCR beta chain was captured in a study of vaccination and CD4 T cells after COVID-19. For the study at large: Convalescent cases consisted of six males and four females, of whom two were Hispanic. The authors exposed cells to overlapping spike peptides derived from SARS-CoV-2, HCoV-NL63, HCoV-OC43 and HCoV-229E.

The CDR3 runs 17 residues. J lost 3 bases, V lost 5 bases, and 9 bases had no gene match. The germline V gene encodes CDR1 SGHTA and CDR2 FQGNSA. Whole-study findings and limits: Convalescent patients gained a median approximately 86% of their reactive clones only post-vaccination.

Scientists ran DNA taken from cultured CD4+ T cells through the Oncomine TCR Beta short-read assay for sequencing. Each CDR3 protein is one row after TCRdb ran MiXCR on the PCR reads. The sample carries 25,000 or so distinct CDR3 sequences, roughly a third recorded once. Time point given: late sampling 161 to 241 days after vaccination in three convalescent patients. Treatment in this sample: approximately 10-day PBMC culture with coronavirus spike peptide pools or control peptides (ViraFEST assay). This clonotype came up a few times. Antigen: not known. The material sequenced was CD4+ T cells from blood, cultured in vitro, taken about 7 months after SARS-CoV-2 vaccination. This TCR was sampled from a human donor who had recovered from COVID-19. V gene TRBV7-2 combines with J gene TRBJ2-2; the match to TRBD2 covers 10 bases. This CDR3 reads CASSVQRLAGDTGELFF. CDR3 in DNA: TGTGCCAGCAGCGTCCAGCGGCTAGCGGGGGACACCGGGGAGCTGTTTTTT.